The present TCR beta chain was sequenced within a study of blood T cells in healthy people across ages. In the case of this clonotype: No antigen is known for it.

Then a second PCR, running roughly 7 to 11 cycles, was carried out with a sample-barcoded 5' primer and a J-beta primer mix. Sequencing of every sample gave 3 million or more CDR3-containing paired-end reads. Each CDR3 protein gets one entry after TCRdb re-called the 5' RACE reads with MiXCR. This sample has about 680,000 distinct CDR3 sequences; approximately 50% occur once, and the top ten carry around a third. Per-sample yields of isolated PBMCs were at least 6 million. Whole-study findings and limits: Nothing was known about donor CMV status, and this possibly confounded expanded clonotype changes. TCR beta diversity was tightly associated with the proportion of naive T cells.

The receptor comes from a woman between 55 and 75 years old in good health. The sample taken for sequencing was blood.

CDR3 loop: CASSKRERETQYF. The CDR3 nucleotides are TGTGCCAGCAGTAAGCGGGAGAGAGAGACCCAGTACTTC. The V and J genes are TRBV12-3 or TRBV12-4 and TRBJ2-5; the match to TRBD2 covers 8 bases. This CDR3 is 13 amino acids long. With V trimmed by 5 bases and J by 4 bases, 3 bases remained unmatched.